A selection of T cell receptor beta chains follows, all from one sample in a study of T cell repertoires in cytomegalovirus infection. Using its own MiXCR run on the reads, TCRdb lists one record per CDR3 protein. The sample includes under 200,000 distinct CDR3 sequences, 7.5% to 10% of them seen just once. Sequenced input: PBMCs. These receptors all stem from a human donor in good health (CMV status not recorded). Some clones in this sample may be carry-over from other donors' samples. CDR3s include the opening cysteine and the closing phenylalanine or tryptophan. Each record gives: CDR3 protein, V gene, clone size, D gene, J gene. The D gene is left open where the match is weak. Clone size is stated in some rows and not others, as once, few, many or a class when expanded.

CASSSSSSGSYEQYF,TRBV7-2,few,.,TRBJ2-7
CASSTDRNYGYTF,TRBV7-2,many,TRBD1,TRBJ1-2
CASSLRTSGNNEQFF,TRBV7-2,many,TRBD2,TRBJ2-1
CASSLVASGGENEQFF,TRBV7-2,many,TRBD2,TRBJ2-1
CASSTDRVGYGYTF,TRBV2,few,TRBD1,TRBJ1-2
CAWSAHGSYEQYF,TRBV30,few,.,TRBJ2-7
CASRAPSGAAFF,TRBV28,many,.,TRBJ1-1
CASKQGVTETQYF,TRBV7-2,many,TRBD1,TRBJ2-5
CSVDVPGTNIQYF,TRBV29-1,few,.,TRBJ2-4
CASSLDRSHEQFF,TRBV7-2,few,.,TRBJ2-1
CASSLNPAVSSYEQYF,TRBV7-8,few,.,TRBJ2-7
CASSQDVNTPDQYF,TRBV4-3,.,.,TRBJ2-5
CASKAGFTAQETQYF,TRBV7-6,many,.,TRBJ2-5
CASSLDPLTEAFF,TRBV7-6,.,.,TRBJ1-1
CASRPGTPFSGANVLTF,TRBV14,few,.,TRBJ2-6
CASSLGRGPYEQYF,TRBV7-2,many,.,TRBJ2-7
CASSPRLAPYEQYF,TRBV7-2,medium-sized,TRBD2,TRBJ2-7
CASSYSTTSGVYNEQFF,TRBV6-2/TRBV6-3,few,TRBD2,TRBJ2-1
CASSLSTGWNSPLHF,TRBV5-4,many,.,TRBJ1-6
CASSFDGGRADTQYF,TRBV5-5,.,.,TRBJ2-3
CASSFKGTPNYGYTF,TRBV7-2,many,.,TRBJ1-2
CASSEVLTIEKLFF,TRBV7-9,many,.,TRBJ1-4